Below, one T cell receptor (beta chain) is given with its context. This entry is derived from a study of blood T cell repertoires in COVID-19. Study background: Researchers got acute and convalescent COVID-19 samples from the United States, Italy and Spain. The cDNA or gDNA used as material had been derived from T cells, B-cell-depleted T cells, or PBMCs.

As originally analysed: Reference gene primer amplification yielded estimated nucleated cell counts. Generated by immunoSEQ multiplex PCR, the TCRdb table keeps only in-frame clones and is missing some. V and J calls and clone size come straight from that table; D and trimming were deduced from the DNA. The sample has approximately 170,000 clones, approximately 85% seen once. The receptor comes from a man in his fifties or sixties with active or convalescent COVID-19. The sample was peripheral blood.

The DNA of the CDR3 is TGTGCCAGCAGACGCATTGGGGCAGGATACGAGCAGTACTTC. This codes for CASRRIGAGYEQYF. V and J are TRBV7-9 and TRBJ2-7; a weak D match, TRBD1 (5 bases). Germline CDR1 is SEHNR and CDR2 is FQNEAQ (reference sequence). V lost 6 bases to trimming and J lost 4 bases, with 16 bases between them. The CDR3 sequence is 14 residues long. The full variable domain, in which reference TRBV7-9 and TRBJ2-7 provide the parts outside the CDR3, is DTGVSQNPRHKITKRGQNVTFRCDPISEHNRLYWYRQTLGQGPEFLTYFQNEAQLEKSRLLSDRFSAERPKGSFSTLEIQRTEQGDSAMYLCASRRIGAGYEQYFGPGTRLTVT.